What follows describes a single TCR beta chain. Its antigen is unidentified. One base away lies a much larger clone, so this may be a sequencing read error. The iRepertoire nested amplicon-rescue multiplex PCR amplified TCR alpha and beta CDR3s from RNA. TCRdb independently ran MiXCR on the multiplex PCR reads; one entry per CDR3 protein. The table shows about 200,000 distinct CDR3 sequences, with over 25% occurring only once. The data originate from a study of glioma-infiltrating T cells. Study-level points and caveats: Tissue-blood divergence was below expectation in non-neoplastic patients, above in gliomas.

After removal of 11 bases from V and 1 base from J, the junction contained 9 bases not matched to a gene. This CDR3 region has 14 residues. The germline V gene has CDR1 MNHNS and CDR2 SASEGT. This clonotype was sampled from a human donor with low-grade glioma or glioblastoma, undergoing nonglioma brain surgery, or in good health (not recorded which). This sequence joins TRBV6-1 and TRBJ1-1; 8 bases agree with TRBD1. Sequenced sample: glioma tissue, nonneoplastic brain tissue, or PBMCs (not recorded which). The DNA for the CDR3 is TGTGCCGGCACCAGGGGGCACACGAACACTGAAGCTTTCTTT. Translating gives CAGTRGHTNTEAFF.